This T cell receptor (beta chain) appears in the sequencing data of a study of blood T cell dynamics during melanoma immunotherapy. Study overall: Standard first-line treatment here was pembrolizumab or nivolumab plus ipilimumab in metastatic melanoma.

The time point: pre-treatment baseline. V lost 0 bases to trimming and J lost 5 bases; unmatched junction nucleotides: 9. The germline V gene encodes CDR1 MNHEY and CDR2 SMNVEV (reference sequence). The CDR3 covers 16 residues. The assay received all extracted DNA from sorted CD8+ subsets. Only in-frame clones appear in the TCRdb table, and some are missing; sequencing was by immunoSEQ multiplex PCR. The data show a few thousand clones, almost 97% seen once. This specimen consisted of effector memory CD8+ T cells from blood, obtained from a patient treated with checkpoint blockade. The TCR originated in a human donor with melanoma. V gene TRBV27 combines with J gene TRBJ1-2, with 7 positions matching TRBD1. CDR3 residues: CASSLSKGAFGYGYTF. The CDR3 bases are TGTGCCAGCAGTTTATCAAAGGGGGCCTTTGGGTATGGCTACACCTTC.